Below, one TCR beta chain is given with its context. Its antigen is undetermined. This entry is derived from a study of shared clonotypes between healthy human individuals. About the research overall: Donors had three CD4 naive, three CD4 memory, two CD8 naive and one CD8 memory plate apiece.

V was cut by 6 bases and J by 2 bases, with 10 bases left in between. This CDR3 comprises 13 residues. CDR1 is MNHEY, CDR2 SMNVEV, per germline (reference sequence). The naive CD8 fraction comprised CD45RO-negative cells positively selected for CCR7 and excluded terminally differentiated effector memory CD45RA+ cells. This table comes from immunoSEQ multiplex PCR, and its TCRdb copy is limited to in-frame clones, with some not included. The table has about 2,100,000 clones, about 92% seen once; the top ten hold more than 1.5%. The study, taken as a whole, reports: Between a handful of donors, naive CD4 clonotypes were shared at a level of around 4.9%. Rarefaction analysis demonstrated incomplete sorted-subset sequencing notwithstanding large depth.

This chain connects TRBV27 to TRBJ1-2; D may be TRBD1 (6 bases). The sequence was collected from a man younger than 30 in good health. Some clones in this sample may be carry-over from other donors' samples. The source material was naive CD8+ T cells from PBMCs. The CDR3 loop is CASRRDRNYGYTF. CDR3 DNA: TGTGCCAGCAGGCGTGACAGGAACTATGGCTACACCTTC.